Listed below are T cell receptor beta chains from one sample, sequenced in a study of STAT5B mutations in CD4+ large granular lymphocyte leukemia. Sequenced by immunoSEQ multiplex PCR; TCRdb stores in-frame clones only, minus some. The sample lists about 30,000 clones, 79% occurring once. Sequenced sample: CD4+ T cells from blood buffy coats. All receptors come from a human donor in good health. Each CDR3 is given with its conserved first and last residue. D genes are given only for firm matches. Size values are once, few and many counts, or a class for expanded clones, and some rows have none.

len,abundance,d_gene,v_gene,j_gene,CDR3aa,CDR3nt
15,-,-,TRBV4-3,TRBJ1-1,CASSPTGRPNTEAFF,TGCGCCAGCAGCCCCACGGGACGGCCGAACACTGAAGCTTTCTTT
15,-,-,TRBV27,TRBJ1-6,CASSMRGLRGSPLHF,TGTGCCAGCAGTATGAGGGGACTGCGGGGTTCACCCCTCCACTTT
13,-,TRBD2,TRBV28,TRBJ2-2,CASARGDTGELFF,TGTGCCAGCGCGCGGGGGGACACCGGGGAGCTGTTTTTT
19,-,TRBD1,TRBV4-2,TRBJ2-7,CASSQDLRDRAFGSYEQYF,TGTGCCAGCAGCCAAGATCTGCGCGACAGGGCGTTCGGCTCCTACGAGCAGTACTTC
13,-,-,TRBV4-3,TRBJ2-5,CASSQSHGETQYF,TGCGCCAGCAGCCAAAGTCATGGAGAGACCCAGTACTTC
19,-,-,TRBV19,TRBJ1-3,CASRILNKWPRPSGNTIYF,TGTGCCAGTAGGATTCTGAATAAGTGGCCGCGGCCCTCTGGAAACACCATATATTTT
15,once,-,TRBV4-3,TRBJ1-5,CASSQDGSVNQPQHF,TGCGCCAGCAGCCAAGACGGCAGCGTAAATCAGCCCCAGCATTTT
14,-,-,TRBV5-6,TRBJ1-5,CASSQGRGNQPQHF,TGTGCCAGCAGCCAGGGGAGGGGTAATCAGCCCCAGCATTTT
15,-,-,TRBV4-3,TRBJ2-1,CASSQDWSVDNEQFF,TGCGCCAGCAGCCAAGATTGGTCAGTCGACAATGAGCAGTTCTTC
14,-,-,TRBV4-3,TRBJ2-3,CASSQRASTDTQYF,TGCGCCAGCAGCCAGCGGGCGAGCACAGATACGCAGTATTTT
14,-,-,TRBV5-6,TRBJ2-5,CASSPPALQETQYF,TGTGCCAGCAGCCCCCCTGCGTTACAAGAGACCCAGTACTTC
14,-,-,TRBV7-9,TRBJ2-1,CASSFQLGGNEQFF,TGTGCCAGCAGCTTTCAGTTGGGGGGAAATGAGCAGTTCTTC
13,-,-,TRBV7-9,TRBJ2-4,CASSLVNQNIQYF,TGTGCCAGCAGCCTAGTAAACCAAAACATTCAGTACTTC
15,-,-,TRBV7-2,TRBJ2-5,CASSFRGSGEETQYF,TGTGCCAGCAGCTTCCGAGGGTCAGGGGAAGAGACCCAGTACTTC
19,-,-,TRBV15,TRBJ1-5,CATSRDSGFLGQNHQPQHF,TGTGCCACCAGCAGAGATTCGGGCTTCCTCGGGCAGAACCATCAGCCCCAGCATTTT
12,-,-,TRBV5-1,TRBJ2-3,CASRYGTDTQYF,TGCGCCAGCAGGTACGGCACAGATACGCAGTATTTT
13,-,-,TRBV6-4,TRBJ1-1,CASRRVSGAEAFF,TGTGCCAGCAGACGGGTAAGTGGCGCTGAAGCTTTCTTT
11,few,-,TRBV18,TRBJ2-5,CASFAQETQYF,TGTGCCAGCTTTGCCCAAGAGACCCAGTACTTC
16,once,TRBD1,TRBV5-4,TRBJ1-3,CASSLWTGGIGNTIYF,TGTGCCAGCAGCCTATGGACAGGGGGCATTGGAAACACCATATATTTT
13,-,-,TRBV5-4,TRBJ1-1,CATTSTTNTEAFF,TGTGCCACAACTTCTACAACGAACACTGAAGCTTTCTTT
15,once,TRBD2,TRBV9,TRBJ2-1,CASSVVAGGSSEQFF,TGTGCCAGCAGCGTAGTGGCGGGGGGCAGCAGTGAGCAGTTCTTC
12,-,-,TRBV5-1,TRBJ1-1,CASKDVNTEAFF,TGCGCCAGCAAGGACGTGAACACTGAAGCTTTCTTT
12,few,-,TRBV9,TRBJ1-2,CASSVDGYGYTF,TGTGCCAGCAGCGTAGACGGATACGGCTACACCTTC
16,-,TRBD2,TRBV18,TRBJ2-7,CASSPLGTSGGNEQYF,TGTGCCAGCTCACCACTCGGGACTAGCGGGGGGAACGAGCAGTACTTC
14,-,-,TRBV5-1,TRBJ1-2,CASTREHFDYGYTF,TGCGCCAGCACCAGGGAGCATTTTGACTATGGCTACACCTTC
15,-,-,TRBV19,TRBJ1-4,CASSIGTGYDEKLFF,TGTGCCAGTAGTATAGGTACCGGGTACGATGAAAAACTGTTTTTT
13,-,-,TRBV5-4,TRBJ1-1,CASSFQEGTEAFF,TGTGCCAGCAGCTTCCAAGAGGGGACTGAAGCTTTCTTT
14,-,-,TRBV5-4,TRBJ1-2,CASSLALQDYGYTF,TGTGCCAGCAGCTTGGCCCTACAGGACTATGGCTACACCTTC
16,-,-,TRBV4-3,TRBJ1-3,CASSQVAVAPGNTIYF,TGCGCCAGCAGCCAAGTCGCGGTAGCGCCTGGAAACACCATATATTTT
13,-,-,TRBV10-3,TRBJ1-6,CAIRQGDNSPLHF,TGTGCCATCAGGCAGGGTGATAATTCACCCCTCCACTTT
13,-,-,TRBV27,TRBJ1-5,CASSLGRGQPQHF,TGTGCCAGCAGTTTAGGGAGGGGCCAGCCCCAGCATTTT
13,-,-,TRBV5-1,TRBJ1-5,CASSLAENQPQHF,TGCGCCAGCAGCTTGGCGGAGAATCAGCCCCAGCATTTT
13,once,-,TRBV5-4,TRBJ2-3,CASSAAGTDTQYF,TGTGCCAGCAGCGCGGCCGGCACAGATACGCAGTATTTT
13,-,-,TRBV28,TRBJ1-6,CASHDRPMSPLHF,TGTGCCAGCCACGACAGGCCAATGTCACCCCTCCACTTT
15,-,TRBD2,TRBV10-3,TRBJ2-7,CAISERGLAGNEQYF,TGTGCCATCAGTGAGCGGGGACTAGCTGGGAACGAGCAGTACTTC
15,-,TRBD2,TRBV7-2,TRBJ2-3,CASSFLAGNTDTQYF,TGTGCCAGCAGCTTCTTAGCGGGGAACACAGATACGCAGTATTTT
14,-,TRBD1,TRBV18,TRBJ1-1,CASSPRDRNTEAFF,TGTGCCAGCTCACCTCGGGACAGGAACACTGAAGCTTTCTTT
16,-,-,TRBV7-9,TRBJ1-1,CASSLGSSSMNTEAFF,TGTGCCAGCAGCTTAGGATCTAGCAGTATGAACACTGAAGCTTTCTTT
16,-,TRBD1,TRBV18,TRBJ1-2,CASSPGREQGYYGYTF,TGTGCCAGCTCACCAGGTCGAGAACAGGGGTACTATGGCTACACCTTC
16,-,TRBD1,TRBV10-3,TRBJ2-3,CAISESSGGDTDTQYF,TGTGCCATCAGTGAGTCCTCAGGGGGTGACACAGATACGCAGTATTTT
13,-,-,TRBV27,TRBJ1-1,CASSLVPDTEAFF,TGTGCCAGCAGTTTGGTGCCTGACACTGAAGCTTTCTTT
14,-,-,TRBV5-1,TRBJ2-2,CASTRLNSGGELFF,TGCGCCAGCACCCGATTGAACAGTGGCGGGGAGCTGTTTTTT